This is a list of T cell receptor beta chains from one sample in a study of cytomegalovirus exposure and HLA in healthy donors. Using immunoSEQ multiplex PCR, the repertoire was profiled, and TCRdb retains in-frame clones only, with some absent. The sample includes approximately 97,000 clones, 70% to 75% of them seen just once. The sequenced sample was PBMCs. Every receptor here comes from a man between 35 and 55 years old in good health and CMV-seronegative. Both conserved end residues are part of each CDR3.

v_call: TRBV7-8
j_call: TRBJ2-5
cdr3_aa: CASAEGARETQYF

v_call: TRBV7-6
j_call: TRBJ2-2
cdr3_aa: CASARGITGELFF

v_call: TRBV6-4
j_call: TRBJ2-3
cdr3_aa: CASSDSLAGPDTQYF

v_call: TRBV5-1
j_call: TRBJ1-1
cdr3_aa: CASSLVGGENTEAFF

v_call: TRBV15
j_call: TRBJ2-1
cdr3_aa: CATSRGTGLPYNEQFF

v_call: TRBV5-5
j_call: TRBJ2-7
cdr3_aa: CASSLVDREYEQYF

v_call: TRBV5-1
j_call: TRBJ2-5
cdr3_aa: CASSLVASGGFLQETQYF

v_call: TRBV7-6
j_call: TRBJ2-5
cdr3_aa: CASSILAGGHVETQYF

v_call: TRBV5-4
j_call: TRBJ2-5
cdr3_aa: CASSFRGNQETQYF

v_call: TRBV7-2
j_call: TRBJ1-6
cdr3_aa: CASSLGPGNNSPLHF

v_call: TRBV6-7
j_call: TRBJ2-2
cdr3_aa: CASSFTTGSGELFF

v_call: TRBV4-2
j_call: TRBJ1-2
cdr3_aa: CASSQETGRSSSYTF

v_call: TRBV5-4
j_call: TRBJ2-7
cdr3_aa: CASSLGGQTYEQYF

v_call: TRBV5-6
j_call: TRBJ2-6
cdr3_aa: CASSLGLSGANVLTF

v_call: TRBV11-2
j_call: TRBJ2-7
cdr3_aa: CASSLSDTSAYF

v_call: TRBV5-1
j_call: TRBJ1-1
cdr3_aa: CASSLGGGTLLYTEAFF

v_call: TRBV30
j_call: TRBJ2-7
cdr3_aa: CAWSQRLGGRPYEQYF

v_call: TRBV5-1
j_call: TRBJ2-3
cdr3_aa: CASSSVIDSGGTDTQYF

v_call: TRBV7-9
j_call: TRBJ2-6
cdr3_aa: CASSTHRGSGANVLTF

v_call: TRBV2
j_call: TRBJ2-5
cdr3_aa: CASSEGQGLETQYF

v_call: TRBV14
j_call: TRBJ1-4
cdr3_aa: CARDRGNEKLFF

v_call: TRBV18
j_call: TRBJ2-3
cdr3_aa: CASSAKIAESTDTQYF